This T cell receptor (beta chain) was captured in a study of cytomegalovirus exposure and HLA in healthy donors. PCR amplification relied on 60 Vbeta primers (plus 13 Jbeta primers). Produced via immunoSEQ multiplex PCR; TCRdb's table is partial and in-frame only. Of about 140,000 clones listed, about 80% are singletons. Germline CDR1 is MGHDK and CDR2 is SYGVNS. The CDR3 is 14 amino acids. Trimming at V came to 6 bases and at J to 8 bases, leaving 9 bases not matched to a gene. The sample was PBMCs. This chain uses TRBV25-1 with TRBJ2-1; 8 bases agree with TRBD2. The sequence was collected from a man aged 35-49 years in good health and CMV-seropositive. DNA of the CDR3: TGTGCCAGCAGGAGGGCGGGAGGACGGCATGAGCAGTTCTTC. It is translated as CASRRAGGRHEQFF.